This T cell receptor (beta chain) came from a study of blood T cells in healthy people across ages (dated by TCRdb to between 2014 and 2016). With regard to the full study: In model experiments, template switching captured about one uniquely barcoded TCR beta cDNA molecule for every two T cells. The study measured age-related changes in TCR beta repertoire diversity using deep sequencing normalized with unique cDNA molecular identifiers. The donors were split into four age groups: young (average around 15 years), middle-aged (about 40), aged (roughly 68) and long-lived (about 74). For two donors (one aged 18 to 29 and one aged 80 or older), the study analyzed two additional independent replicas of 1 million unique cDNA reads from the same blood draw.

Looking up the germline V gene yields CDR1 SGHRS and CDR2 YFSETQ. V gives up 1 base and J gives up 8 bases, and the segment between their germline ends measures 9 bases. The CDR3, cysteine through phenylalanine, is 13 amino acids long. Only the CDR3 portion is preserved as DNA: 39 bases, with reading frame beginning at the first base. Donors were a few dozen systemically healthy Caucasian individuals from Russia aged roughly 6 to 95 years. Around 10 milliliters of peripheral blood were collected from each donor into EDTA-treated Vacutainer tubes. Ficoll-Paque density-gradient centrifugation was used to isolate PBMCs, with at least 6.5 million per sample. Trizol reagent was used to extract total RNA from the PBMCs, yielding at least 6 micrograms per sample. Naive CD45RAhigh/CD27high T cell percentages were measured by flow cytometry on a PBMC aliquot from every donor. Receptor libraries were prepared by 5' RACE. The run used an Illumina HiSeq 2500. A second PCR of about 7 to 12 cycles was performed with a sample-barcoded 5' primer and a J-beta primer mix. A template-switch 5' adaptor carrying 12 random nucleotides introduced a unique molecular identifier onto each TCR beta cDNA molecule. At least 2.5 million CDR3-containing paired-end reads were obtained from each sample. First-strand cDNA synthesis was performed from all RNA using the Mint cDNA synthesis kit, with priming by a TRBC-specific oligonucleotide. Following uracil-DNA glycosylase treatment, all cDNA underwent a first 18-cycle PCR with the universal primers M1SS and BC2_uni_R. On the study's bioinformatics: For normalization, 1 million high-quality reads were randomly selected from each sample, with every read carrying a distinct molecular identifier. Reads sharing molecular identifiers were discarded rather than binned into consensus sequences. MiTCR, run with a Q25 quality threshold and the strictest error-elimination algorithm, handled CDR3 identification, clonotype clustering and error correction. A nonparametric unseen species model using Euler transformation provided a lower-bound estimate of total TCR beta diversity. TCRdb cleaned the public reads at Q25 with fastp, built clones with MiXCR and kept in-frame beta chains. All rows with the same CDR3 protein become a single entry with the most common DNA and genes. None of the V and J calls come from the authors' own analysis; TCRdb made them. The sample has 900,000 to 950,000 distinct CDR3 sequences on record, about 29% of them singletons. In total, the top ten clones hold roughly 10% of the sample.

General findings and caveats noted by the study authors: Compared with the aged group, the long-lived group had more naive CD4+ T cells, fewer expanded clones and increased TCR diversity, a pattern suggesting age selection. Observed TCR beta diversity correlated strongly with the percentage of naive T cells measured by flow cytometry. Because donor CMV infection status was unknown, age-related changes in expanded clonotypes were potentially confounded. As age increased, observed TCR beta diversity per million T cells dropped in a roughly linear way, and a significant reduction was already evident by age about 36. Since profiling was done on bulk unsorted PBMCs, naive and antigen-experienced compartments could not be conclusively compared. Total diversity estimates from one million sequenced T cells were considered lower bounds and underestimates.

This clonotype was detected a few times. Its antigen remains unidentified. Qualities for individual bases were not recorded, and no much larger clone is one base off. The sample also formed part of further work on T cells of mothers and their children. The second paper further reports: Nine systemically healthy Caucasian individuals, comprising three mothers and their six children, were included as donors. cDNA synthesis used all of the extracted RNA, with roughly 1.5 ug of RNA in each 15 ul reaction. In the second PCR, the M1S primer introduced both the sample barcodes and 2-4 random nucleotides. Each mother yielded over 8.5 million TCR beta CDR3 reads and each child 2.5 million to 3 million reads. Thymic selection similarly shapes TCR recombination output in related and unrelated pairs, with minor effect from inherited differences. Normalized repertoire overlap was always slightly but never significantly higher in related than unrelated mother-child pairs. With a sensitivity of roughly 93 clones per million clonotypes, no persistent microchimeric T cell clones were detected. The study used deep NGS to compare TCR beta repertoires of mothers and children, seeking features distinguishing related mother-child pairs from unrelated individuals. Mothers averaged roughly 40 +/- 4 years of age and children averaged about 10 +/- 4 years. After adapters were ligated using NEBNext reagents, the libraries underwent 100+100 nt paired-end sequencing on an Illumina HiSeq 2000. Mother and child libraries were prepared a month apart and sequenced in separate runs to prevent cross-contamination. For each donor, somewhere between roughly 450,000 and 2,000,000 distinct TCR beta clonotypes were identified. Naive TCR beta clonotypes were estimated from low-frequency clonotypes matched to each donor's FACS-determined naive share, without sorting.

The chain is encoded by TRBV5-1 joined to TRBJ2-2; the D gene remains uncertain. The sample comprised blood. The source of this sequence is a woman in her 40s in good health. The DNA sequence follows: TGCGCCAGCAGCTTGAAAGGGTCGGGGGAGCTGTTTTTT. Translated, it gives CASSLKGSGELFF.